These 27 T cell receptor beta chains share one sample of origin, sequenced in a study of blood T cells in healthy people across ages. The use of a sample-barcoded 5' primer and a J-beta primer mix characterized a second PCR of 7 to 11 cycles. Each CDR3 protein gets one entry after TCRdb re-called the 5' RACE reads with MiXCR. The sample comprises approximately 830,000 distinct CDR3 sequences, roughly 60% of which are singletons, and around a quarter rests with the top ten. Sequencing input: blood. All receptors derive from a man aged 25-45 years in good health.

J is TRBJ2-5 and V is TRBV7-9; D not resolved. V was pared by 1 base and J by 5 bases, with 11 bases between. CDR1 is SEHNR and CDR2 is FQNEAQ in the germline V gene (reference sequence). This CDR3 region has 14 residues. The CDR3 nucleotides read TGTGCCAGCAGCTTAGGTTTAGGGAAGGAGACCCAGTACTTC. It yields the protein CASSLGLGKETQYF.

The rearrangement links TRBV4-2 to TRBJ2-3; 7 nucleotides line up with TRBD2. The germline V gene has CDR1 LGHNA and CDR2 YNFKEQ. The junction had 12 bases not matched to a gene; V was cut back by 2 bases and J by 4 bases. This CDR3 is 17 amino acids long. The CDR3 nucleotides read TGTGCCAGCAGCCAACGGGACCAACTGGCGGGAGCAGATACGCAGTATTTT. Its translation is CASSQRDQLAGADTQYF.

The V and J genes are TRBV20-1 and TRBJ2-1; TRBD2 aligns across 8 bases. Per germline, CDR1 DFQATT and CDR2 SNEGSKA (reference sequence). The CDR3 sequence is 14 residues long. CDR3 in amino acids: CSFKLAGLHNEQFF. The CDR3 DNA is TGCAGCTTCAAATTAGCGGGGCTACACAATGAGCAGTTCTTC.

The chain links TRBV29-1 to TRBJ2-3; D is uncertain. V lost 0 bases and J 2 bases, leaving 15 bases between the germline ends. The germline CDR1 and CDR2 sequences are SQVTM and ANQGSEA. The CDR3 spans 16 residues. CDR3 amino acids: CSVEDPGRRHTDTQYF. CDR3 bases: TGCAGCGTTGAAGATCCTGGGCGGCGTCACACAGATACGCAGTATTTT.

This CDR3 reads CASSLAPGRYNEKLFF. In DNA, the CDR3 is TGTGCCAGCAGCTTAGCCCCAGGGCGATATAATGAAAAACTGTTTTTT. The rearrangement links TRBV7-2 to TRBJ1-4, with D possibly matching TRBD1 (5 bases). The V gene's germline CDR1 is SGHTA and CDR2 FQGNSA. Trimming removed 0 bases at V and 4 bases at J, with 12 bases between. The CDR3 sequence is 16 residues long.

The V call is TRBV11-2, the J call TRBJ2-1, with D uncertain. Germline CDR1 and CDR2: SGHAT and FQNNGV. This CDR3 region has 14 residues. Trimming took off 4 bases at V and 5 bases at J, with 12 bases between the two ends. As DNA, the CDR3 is TGTGCCAGCAGCTATAGGCCTGCTGACAATGAGCAGTTCTTC. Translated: CASSYRPADNEQFF. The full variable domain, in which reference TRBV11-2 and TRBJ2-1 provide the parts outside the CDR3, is EAGVAQSPRYKIIEKRQSVAFWCNPISGHATLYWYQQILGQGPKLLIQFQNNGVVDDSQLPKDRFSAERLKGVDSTLKIQPAKLEDSAVYLCASSYRPADNEQFFGPGTRLTVL.

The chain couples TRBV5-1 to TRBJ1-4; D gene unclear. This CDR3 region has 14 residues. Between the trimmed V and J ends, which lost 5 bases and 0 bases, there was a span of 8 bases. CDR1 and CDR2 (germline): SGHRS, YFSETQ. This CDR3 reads CASSPLTTNEKLFF. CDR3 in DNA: TGCGCCAGCAGTCCCCTCACAACTAATGAAAAACTGTTTTTT.

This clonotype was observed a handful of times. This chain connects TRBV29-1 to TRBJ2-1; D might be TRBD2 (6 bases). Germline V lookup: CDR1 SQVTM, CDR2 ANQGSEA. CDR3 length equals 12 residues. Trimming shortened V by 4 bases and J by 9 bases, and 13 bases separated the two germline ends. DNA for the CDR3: TGCAGCGTTGGGGGGGTTATCGGTGAGCAGTTCTTC. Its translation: CSVGGVIGEQFF.

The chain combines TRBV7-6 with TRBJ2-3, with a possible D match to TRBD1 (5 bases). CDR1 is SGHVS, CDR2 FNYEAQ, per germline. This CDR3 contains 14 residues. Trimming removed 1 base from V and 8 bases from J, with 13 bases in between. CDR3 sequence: CASSLDQGEGTQYF. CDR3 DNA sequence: TGTGCCAGCAGCTTAGACCAGGGCGAAGGTACGCAGTATTTT.

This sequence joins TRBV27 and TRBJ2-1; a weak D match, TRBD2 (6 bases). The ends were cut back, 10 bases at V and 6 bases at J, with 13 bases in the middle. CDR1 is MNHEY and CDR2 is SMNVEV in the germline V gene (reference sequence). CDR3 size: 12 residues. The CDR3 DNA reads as TGTGCCATCAGACTAGAGGGCAATGAGCAGTTCTTC. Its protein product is CAIRLEGNEQFF.

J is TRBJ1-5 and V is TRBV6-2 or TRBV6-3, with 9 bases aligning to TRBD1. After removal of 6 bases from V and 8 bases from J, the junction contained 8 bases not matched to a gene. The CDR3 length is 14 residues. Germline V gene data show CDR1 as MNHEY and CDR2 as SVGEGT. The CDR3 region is CASSSTGGLKPQHF. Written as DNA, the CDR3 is TGTGCCAGCAGCTCCACAGGGGGCTTGAAGCCCCAGCATTTT.

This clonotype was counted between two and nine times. The CDR3 DNA reads as TGTGCCAGCAGCTTAAGTAGCAGTGAGCAGTTCTTC. Protein product: CASSLSSSEQFF. The J gene is TRBJ2-1, the V gene TRBV7-9; D is unresolved. The germline V gene has CDR1 SEHNR and CDR2 FQNEAQ (reference sequence). Trimming left V 2 bases short and J 9 bases short, with 8 bases between. There are 12 residues in the CDR3.

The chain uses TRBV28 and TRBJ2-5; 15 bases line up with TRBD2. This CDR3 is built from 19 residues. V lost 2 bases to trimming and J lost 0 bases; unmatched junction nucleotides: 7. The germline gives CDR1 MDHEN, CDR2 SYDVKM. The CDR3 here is CASSLQPGTSGGNQETQYF. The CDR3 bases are TGTGCCAGCAGTTTACAACCAGGGACTAGCGGGGGGAACCAAGAGACCCAGTACTTC. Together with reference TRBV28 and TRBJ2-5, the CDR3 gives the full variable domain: DVKVTQSSRYLVKRTGEKVFLECVQDMDHENMFWYRQDPGLGLRLIYFSYDVKMKEKGDIPEGYSVSREKKERFSLILESASTNQTSMYLCASSLQPGTSGGNQETQYFGPGTRLLVL.

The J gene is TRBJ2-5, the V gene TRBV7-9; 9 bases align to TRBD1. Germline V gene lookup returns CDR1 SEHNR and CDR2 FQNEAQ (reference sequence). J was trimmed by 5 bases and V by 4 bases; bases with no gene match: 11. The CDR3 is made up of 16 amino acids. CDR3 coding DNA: TGTGCCAGCAGCTCTAATACAGGGGGCGTGTTGGAGACCCAGTACTTC. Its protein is CASSSNTGGVLETQYF.

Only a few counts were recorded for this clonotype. The chain's CDR3 is CSVGRGVLNEQFF. The CDR3 DNA is TGCAGTGTAGGCAGGGGTGTACTCAATGAGCAGTTCTTC. The genes are TRBV20-1 and TRBJ2-1; D possibly corresponds to TRBD1 (6 bases). The CDR3 length is 13 residues. The V gene's germline CDR1 is DFQATT and CDR2 SNEGSKA (reference sequence). Trimming took 7 bases from V and 6 from J, leaving 16 bases between them.

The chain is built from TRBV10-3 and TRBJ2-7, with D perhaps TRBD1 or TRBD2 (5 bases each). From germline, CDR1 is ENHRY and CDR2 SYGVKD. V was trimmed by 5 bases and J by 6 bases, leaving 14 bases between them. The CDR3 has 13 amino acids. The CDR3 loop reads CAISLREGAEQYF. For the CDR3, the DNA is TGTGCCATCAGTCTACGGGAAGGGGCCGAGCAGTACTTC.

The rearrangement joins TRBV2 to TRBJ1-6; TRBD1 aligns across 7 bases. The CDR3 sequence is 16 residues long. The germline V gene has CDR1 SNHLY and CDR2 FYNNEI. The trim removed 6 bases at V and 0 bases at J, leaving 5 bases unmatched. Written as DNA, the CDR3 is TGTGCCAGCAGGACAGGGCTTAGCTCCTATAATTCACCCCTCCACTTT. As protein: CASRTGLSSYNSPLHF. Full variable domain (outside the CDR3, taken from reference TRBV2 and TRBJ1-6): EPEVTQTPSHQVTQMGQEVILRCVPISNHLYFYWYRQILGQKVEFLVSFYNNEISEKSEIFDDQFSVERPDGSNFTLKIRSTKLEDSAMYFCASRTGLSSYNSPLHFGNGTRLTVT.

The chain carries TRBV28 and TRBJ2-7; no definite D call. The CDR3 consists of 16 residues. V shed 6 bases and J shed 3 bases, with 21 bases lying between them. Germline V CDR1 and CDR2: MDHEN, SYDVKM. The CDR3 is CASRGEGHLTNYEQYF. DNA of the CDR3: TGTGCCAGCAGAGGAGAAGGGCACCTCACTAACTACGAGCAGTACTTC.

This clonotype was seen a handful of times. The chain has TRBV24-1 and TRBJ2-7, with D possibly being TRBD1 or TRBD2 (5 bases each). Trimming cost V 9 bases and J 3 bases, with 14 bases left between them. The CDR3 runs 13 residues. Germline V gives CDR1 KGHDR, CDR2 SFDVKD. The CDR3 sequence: CATGRDDRYEQYF. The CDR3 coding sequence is TGTGCCACCGGCAGGGACGACCGCTACGAGCAGTACTTC.

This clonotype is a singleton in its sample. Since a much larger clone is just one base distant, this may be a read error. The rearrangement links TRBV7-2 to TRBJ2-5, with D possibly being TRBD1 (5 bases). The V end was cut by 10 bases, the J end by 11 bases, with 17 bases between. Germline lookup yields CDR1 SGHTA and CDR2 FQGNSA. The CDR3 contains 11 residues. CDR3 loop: CATRATNEQYF. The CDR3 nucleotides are TGTGCCACCAGGGCAACAAATGAGCAGTACTTC. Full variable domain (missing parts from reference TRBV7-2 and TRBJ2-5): GAGVSQSPSNKVTEKGKDVELRCDPISGHTALYWYRQSLGQGLEFLIYFQGNSAPDKSGLPSDRFSAERTGGSVSTLTIQRTQQEDSAVYLCATRATNEQYFGPGTRLLVL.

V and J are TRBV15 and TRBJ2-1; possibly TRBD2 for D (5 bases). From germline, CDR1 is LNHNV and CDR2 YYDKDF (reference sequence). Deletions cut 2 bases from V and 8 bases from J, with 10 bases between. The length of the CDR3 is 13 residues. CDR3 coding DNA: TGTGCCACCAGCAGATCGGGGTCGCATGAGCAGTTCTTC. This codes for CATSRSGSHEQFF.

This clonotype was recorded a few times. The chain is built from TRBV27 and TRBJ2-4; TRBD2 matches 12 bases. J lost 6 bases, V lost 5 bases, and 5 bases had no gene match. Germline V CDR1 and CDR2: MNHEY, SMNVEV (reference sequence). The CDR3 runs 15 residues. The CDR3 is CASSRLAGVGNIQYF. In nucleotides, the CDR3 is TGTGCCAGCAGTCGACTAGCGGGGGTAGGAAACATTCAGTACTTC.

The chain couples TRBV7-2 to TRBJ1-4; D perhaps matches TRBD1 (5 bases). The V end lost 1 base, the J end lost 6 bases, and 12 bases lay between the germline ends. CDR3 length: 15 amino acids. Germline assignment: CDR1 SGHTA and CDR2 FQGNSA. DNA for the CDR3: TGTGCCAGCAGCTTAGTTACGGGACCAGATGAAAAACTGTTTTTT. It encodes CASSLVTGPDEKLFF.

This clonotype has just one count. CDR3 amino acids: CASSPYIAPGANVLTF. The CDR3 DNA reads TGCGCCAGCAGCCCTTACATAGCCCCTGGGGCCAACGTCCTGACTTTC. This sequence joins TRBV4-3 and TRBJ2-6; D remains unclear. The CDR3 is 16 residues long. Trimming removed 4 bases at V and 2 bases at J, with 12 bases between. Germline V lookup: CDR1 LGHNA, CDR2 YSLEER.

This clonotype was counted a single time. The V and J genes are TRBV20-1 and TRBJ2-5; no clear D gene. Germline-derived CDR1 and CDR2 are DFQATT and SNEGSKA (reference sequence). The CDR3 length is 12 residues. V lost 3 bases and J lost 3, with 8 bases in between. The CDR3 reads CSASWQEETQYF. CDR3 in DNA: TGCAGTGCTAGTTGGCAGGAAGAGACCCAGTACTTC.

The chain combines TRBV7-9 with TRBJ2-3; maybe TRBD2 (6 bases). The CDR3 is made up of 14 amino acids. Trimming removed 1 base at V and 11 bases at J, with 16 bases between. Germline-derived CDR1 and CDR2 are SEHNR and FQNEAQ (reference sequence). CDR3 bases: TGTGCCAGCAGCTTAGGTTGGGAAGGGACTCAGCAGTATTTT. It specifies CASSLGWEGTQQYF.

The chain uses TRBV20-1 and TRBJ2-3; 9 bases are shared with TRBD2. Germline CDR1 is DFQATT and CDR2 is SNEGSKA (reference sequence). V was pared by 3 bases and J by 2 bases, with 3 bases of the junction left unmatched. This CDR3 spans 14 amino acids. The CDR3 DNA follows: TGCAGTGCTAGGACTAGCGGAATCACAGATACGCAGTATTTT. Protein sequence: CSARTSGITDTQYF.